The 6 T cell receptor beta chains given below trace back to one sample, sequenced in a study of tumor-infiltrating lymphocytes in localized non-small cell lung cancer. Generated by immunoSEQ multiplex PCR, the TCRdb table keeps only in-frame clones and is missing some. Of about 6,000 clones listed, about 80% are singletons. The sequenced sample was lung tumor tissue. These TCRs come from a human donor with non-small cell lung cancer.

V is TRBV30 and J is TRBJ1-1; D possibly corresponds to TRBD1 (5 bases). Trimming took off 1 base at V and 3 bases at J, with 9 bases between the two ends. The CDR3 is 13 residues long. In germline, CDR1 is GTSNPN, CDR2 SVGIG (reference sequence). Here the CDR3 DNA reads TGTGCCTGGAGTGCACAGGTCGACACTGAAGCTTTCTTT. Protein: CAWSAQVDTEAFF.

V is TRBV25-1 and J is TRBJ2-1; D is undetermined. The CDR3 is 13 amino acids. Looked up from germline, CDR1 is MGHDK and CDR2 is SYGVNS. V lost 6 bases and J 0 bases, leaving 6 bases between the germline ends. This chain's CDR3 is CASSLSSYNEQFF. In DNA, the CDR3 is TGTGCCAGCAGCCTAAGCTCCTACAATGAGCAGTTCTTC. The complete variable domain, with remaining parts taken from reference TRBV25-1 and TRBJ2-1, reads EADIYQTPRYLVIGTGKKITLECSQTMGHDKMYWYQQDPGMELHLIHYSYGVNSTEKGDLSSESTVSRIRTEHFPLTLESARPSHTSQYLCASSLSSYNEQFFGPGTRLTVL.

The chain is built from TRBV10-2 and TRBJ2-7, with D unresolved. The CDR3 has 13 residues. Germline loops: CDR1 WSHSY, CDR2 SAAADI. V dropped 7 bases and J dropped 2 bases, with 12 bases sitting between them. CDR3 coding DNA: TGCGCCAGCACCCAGTGGGTAACCTACGAGCAGTACTTC. Its protein is CASTQWVTYEQYF.

The chain has TRBV5-4 and TRBJ2-3; 12 nucleotides line up with TRBD2. CDR3 length: 14 residues. V dropped 5 bases and J dropped 5; count of bases not matched to a gene: 3. Germline CDR1 and CDR2: SGHNT and YYREEE (reference sequence). CDR3 bases: TGTGCCAGCAGGACTAGCGGGGGCGTAGATACGCAGTATTTT. Translated, it gives CASRTSGGVDTQYF.

This clone was found a few times. This chain uses TRBV19 with TRBJ1-1; TRBD1 might be the D (5 bases). The CDR3 is made up of 16 amino acids. Germline CDR1 LNHDA, CDR2 SQIVND (reference sequence). V was trimmed by 3 bases and J by 4 bases, leaving 18 bases between them. The CDR3 sequence is CASSIGTTGRGTEAFF. The CDR3 DNA follows: TGTGCCAGTAGTATTGGGACGACGGGGCGAGGCACTGAAGCTTTCTTT.

V gene TRBV9 combines with J gene TRBJ1-4; 8 bases match TRBD1. Germline assignment: CDR1 SGDLS and CDR2 YYNGEE. J was trimmed by 4 bases and V by 4 bases; bases with no gene match: 6. The CDR3 has 15 residues. The CDR3 DNA follows: TGTGCCAGCAGCCCAGGAGGACAGGGTAATGAAAAACTGTTTTTT. It is translated as CASSPGGQGNEKLFF.